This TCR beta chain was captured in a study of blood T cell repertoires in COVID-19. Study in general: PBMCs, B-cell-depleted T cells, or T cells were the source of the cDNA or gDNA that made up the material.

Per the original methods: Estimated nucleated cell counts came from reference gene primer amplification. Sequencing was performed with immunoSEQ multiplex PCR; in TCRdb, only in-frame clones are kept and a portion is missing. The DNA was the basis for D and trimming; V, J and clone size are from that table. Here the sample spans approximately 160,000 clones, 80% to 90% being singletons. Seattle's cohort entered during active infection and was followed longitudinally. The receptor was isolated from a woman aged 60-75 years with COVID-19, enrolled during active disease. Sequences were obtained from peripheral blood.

Here the CDR3 reads CASSLGSGTGRQETQYF. CDR3 nucleotide sequence: TGTGCCAGCAGCTTAGGCTCCGGAACAGGACGGCAGGAGACCCAGTACTTC. This rearrangement joins TRBV13 to TRBJ2-5; TRBD1 might be the D (5 bases). CDR1 and CDR2 (germline): PRHDT, FYEKMQ (reference sequence). Between the trimmed V and J ends, which lost 0 bases and 5 bases, there was a span of 19 bases. The CDR3 extends over 17 amino acids.